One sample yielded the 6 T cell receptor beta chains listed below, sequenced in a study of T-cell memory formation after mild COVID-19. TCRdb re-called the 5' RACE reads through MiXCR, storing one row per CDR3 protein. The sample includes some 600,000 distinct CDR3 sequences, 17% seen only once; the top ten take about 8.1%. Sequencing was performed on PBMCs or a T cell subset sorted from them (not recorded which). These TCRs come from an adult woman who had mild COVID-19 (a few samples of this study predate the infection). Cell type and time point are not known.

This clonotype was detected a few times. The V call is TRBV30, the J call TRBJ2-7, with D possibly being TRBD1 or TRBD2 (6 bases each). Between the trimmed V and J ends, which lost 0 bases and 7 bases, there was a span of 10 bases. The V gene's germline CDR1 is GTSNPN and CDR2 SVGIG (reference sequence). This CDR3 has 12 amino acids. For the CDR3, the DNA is TGTGCCTGGAGTGTCGGAGGGGGTGAGCAGTACTTC. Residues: CAWSVGGGEQYF.

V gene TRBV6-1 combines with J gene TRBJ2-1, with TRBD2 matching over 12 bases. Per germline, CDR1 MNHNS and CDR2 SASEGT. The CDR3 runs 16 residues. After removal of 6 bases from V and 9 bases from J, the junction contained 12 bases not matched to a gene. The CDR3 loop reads CASSLGLAGGVGEQFF. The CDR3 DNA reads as TGTGCCAGCAGCTTGGGTCTAGCGGGAGGGGTTGGTGAGCAGTTCTTC.

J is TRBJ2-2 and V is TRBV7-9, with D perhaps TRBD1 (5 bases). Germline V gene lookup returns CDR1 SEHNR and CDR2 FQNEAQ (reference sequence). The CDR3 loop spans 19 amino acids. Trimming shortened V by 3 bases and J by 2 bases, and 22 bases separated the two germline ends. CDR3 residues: CASSLIPPQDTTNTGELFF. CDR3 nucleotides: TGTGCCAGCAGCTTGATACCCCCTCAGGACACTACCAACACCGGGGAGCTGTTTTTT. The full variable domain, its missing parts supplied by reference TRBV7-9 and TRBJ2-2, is DTGVSQNPRHKITKRGQNVTFRCDPISEHNRLYWYRQTLGQGPEFLTYFQNEAQLEKSRLLSDRFSAERPKGSFSTLEIQRTEQGDSAMYLCASSLIPPQDTTNTGELFFGEGSRLTVL.

CDR3 protein: CATSDRPGQGRDEQFF. Written as DNA, the CDR3 is TGTGCCACCAGTGATCGACCGGGACAGGGTCGGGATGAGCAGTTCTTC. The genes are TRBV24-1 and TRBJ2-1, with 9 nucleotides matching TRBD1. Looked up from germline, CDR1 is KGHDR and CDR2 is SFDVKD. This CDR3 spans 16 amino acids. V lost 3 bases, J lost 8 bases, and 10 bases stayed unmatched.

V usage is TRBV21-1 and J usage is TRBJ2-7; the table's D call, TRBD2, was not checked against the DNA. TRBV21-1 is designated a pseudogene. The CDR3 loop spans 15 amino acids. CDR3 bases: TGTGCCAGCCCATCGGGGTGGGAGGGCTTTTACGAGCAGTACTTC. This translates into CASPSGWEGFYEQYF.

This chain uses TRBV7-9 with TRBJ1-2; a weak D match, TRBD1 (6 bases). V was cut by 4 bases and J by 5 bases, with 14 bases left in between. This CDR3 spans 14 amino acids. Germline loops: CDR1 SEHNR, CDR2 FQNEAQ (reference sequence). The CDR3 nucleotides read TGTGCCAGCAGCTCCTACAAAGGGGGGTATGGCTACACCTTC. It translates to CASSSYKGGYGYTF.